This TCR beta chain derives from a study of cytomegalovirus exposure and HLA in healthy donors. Using immunoSEQ multiplex PCR, the repertoire was profiled, and TCRdb retains in-frame clones only, with some absent. The profile shows 90,000 or so clones, less than 85% of them singletons. A note on this clone: Antigen unknown.

Germline trimming cut 7 bases from V and 8 bases from J; bases unmatched to any gene: 12. This CDR3 is 15 amino acids long. Per germline, CDR1 LNHNV and CDR2 YYDKDF (reference sequence). The study drew the donors from its 120-subject validation cohort, separate from the approximately 700-subject first cohort. General study points: It was reported that the classifier diagnosed cytomegalovirus status with high specificity and sensitivity in both the original and validation cohorts. Researchers reported that a few CMV-associated chains were confirmed in vitro as CMV antigen-specific. Listed as cytomegalovirus-associated were over 150 TCR beta chains.

This clonotype was sampled from a man between 18 and 35 years old in good health and CMV-seropositive. V and J are TRBV15 and TRBJ1-1, with 11 positions matching TRBD1. Sequences were obtained from PBMCs. CDR3 in DNA: TGTGCCACCACCGGACAGGGGGCGTTTGGTCTCGAAGCTTTCTTT. Residues: CATTGQGAFGLEAFF.